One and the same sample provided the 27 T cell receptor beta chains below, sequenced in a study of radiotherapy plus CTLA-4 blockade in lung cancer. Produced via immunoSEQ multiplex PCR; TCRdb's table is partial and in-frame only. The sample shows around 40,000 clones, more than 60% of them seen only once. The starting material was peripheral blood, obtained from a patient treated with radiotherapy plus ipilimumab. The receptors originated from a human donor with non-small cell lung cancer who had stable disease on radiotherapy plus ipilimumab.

CDR3 loop: CASNKRSPGDTQYF. CDR3 bases: TGTGCCAGTAATAAAAGATCCCCAGGAGATACGCAGTATTTT. This chain joins TRBV19 and TRBJ2-3; D is uncertain. The germline V gene has CDR1 LNHDA and CDR2 SQIVND (reference sequence). The CDR3 is made up of 14 amino acids. Trimming left V 7 bases short and J 5 bases short, with 16 bases between.

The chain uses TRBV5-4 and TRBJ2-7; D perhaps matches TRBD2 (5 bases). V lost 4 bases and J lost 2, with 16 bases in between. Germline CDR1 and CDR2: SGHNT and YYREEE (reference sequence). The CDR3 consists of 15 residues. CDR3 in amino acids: CASSPGLYGAYEQYF. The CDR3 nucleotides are TGTGCCAGCAGCCCGGGCCTATACGGGGCCTACGAGCAGTACTTC.

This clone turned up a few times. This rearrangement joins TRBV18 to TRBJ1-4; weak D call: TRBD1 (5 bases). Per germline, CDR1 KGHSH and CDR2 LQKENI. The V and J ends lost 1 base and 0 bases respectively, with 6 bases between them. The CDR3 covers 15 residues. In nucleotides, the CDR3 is TGTGCCAGCTCACCACTCAGGGCAACTAATGAAAAACTGTTTTTT. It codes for CASSPLRATNEKLFF. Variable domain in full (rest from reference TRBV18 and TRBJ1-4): NAGVMQNPRHLVRRRGQEARLRCSPMKGHSHVYWYRQLPEEGLKFMVYLQKENIIDESGMPKERFSAEFPKEGPSILRIQQVVRGDSAAYFCASSPLRATNEKLFFGSGTQLSVL.

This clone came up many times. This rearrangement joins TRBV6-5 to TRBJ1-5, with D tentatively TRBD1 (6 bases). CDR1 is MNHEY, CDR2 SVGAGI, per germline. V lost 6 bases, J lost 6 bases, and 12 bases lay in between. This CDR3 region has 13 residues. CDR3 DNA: TGTGCCAGCAGCGGGGACAAGGGTCAGCCCCAGCATTTT. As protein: CASSGDKGQPQHF.

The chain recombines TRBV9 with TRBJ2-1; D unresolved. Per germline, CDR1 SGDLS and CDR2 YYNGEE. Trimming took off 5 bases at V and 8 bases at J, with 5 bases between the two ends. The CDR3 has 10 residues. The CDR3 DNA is TGTGCCAGCAGGCCGGATGAGCAGTTCTTC. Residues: CASRPDEQFF.

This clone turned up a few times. As DNA, the CDR3 is TGTGCCAGCAGCTCCAGGACAGAGGCACGGACTGAAGCTTTCTTT. It specifies CASSSRTEARTEAFF. The rearrangement links TRBV5-4 to TRBJ1-1, with D possibly being TRBD1 (6 bases). V dropped 3 bases and J dropped 5 bases, with 17 bases sitting between them. CDR1 and CDR2 (germline): SGHNT, YYREEE (reference sequence). The CDR3 spans 15 residues.

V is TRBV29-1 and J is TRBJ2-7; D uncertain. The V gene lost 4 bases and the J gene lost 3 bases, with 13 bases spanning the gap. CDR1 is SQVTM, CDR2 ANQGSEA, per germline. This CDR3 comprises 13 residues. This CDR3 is CSVVGSENYEQYF. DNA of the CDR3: TGCAGCGTTGTGGGCAGTGAGAACTACGAGCAGTACTTC.

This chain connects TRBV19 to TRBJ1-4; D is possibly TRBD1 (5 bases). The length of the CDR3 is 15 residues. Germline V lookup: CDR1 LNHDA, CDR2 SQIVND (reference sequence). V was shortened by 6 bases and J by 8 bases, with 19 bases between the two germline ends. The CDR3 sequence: CASSGTSGKGEKLFF. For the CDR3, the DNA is TGTGCCAGTAGCGGGACTTCTGGGAAAGGCGAAAAACTGTTTTTT.

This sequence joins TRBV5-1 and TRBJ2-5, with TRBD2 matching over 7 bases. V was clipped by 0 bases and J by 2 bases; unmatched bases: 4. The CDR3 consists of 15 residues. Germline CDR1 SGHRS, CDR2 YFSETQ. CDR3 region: CASSLGGGGQETQYF. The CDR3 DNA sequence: TGCGCCAGCAGCTTGGGCGGCGGGGGTCAAGAGACCCAGTACTTC.

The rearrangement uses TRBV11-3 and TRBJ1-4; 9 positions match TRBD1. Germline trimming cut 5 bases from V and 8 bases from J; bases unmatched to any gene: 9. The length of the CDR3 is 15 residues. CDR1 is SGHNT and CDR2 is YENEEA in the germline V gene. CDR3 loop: CASSENRGRVEKLFF. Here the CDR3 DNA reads TGTGCCAGCAGCGAAAACAGGGGGCGCGTGGAAAAACTGTTTTTT.

CDR3 region: CASSQEADTQGQYNSPLHF. The CDR3 region has the DNA TGCGCCAGCAGCCAAGAGGCGGATACGCAGGGCCAGTATAATTCACCCCTCCACTTT. The chain carries TRBV4-3 and TRBJ1-6, with D possibly TRBD1 on 5 matching bases. V shed 0 bases and J shed 4 bases, with 19 bases lying between them. This CDR3 comprises 19 residues. Germline lookup yields CDR1 LGHNA and CDR2 YSLEER.

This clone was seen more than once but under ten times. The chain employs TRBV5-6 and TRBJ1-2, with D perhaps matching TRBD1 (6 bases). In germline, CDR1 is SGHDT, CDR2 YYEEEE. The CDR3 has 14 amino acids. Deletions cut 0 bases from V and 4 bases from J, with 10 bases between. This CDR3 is CASSLDTGTYGYTF. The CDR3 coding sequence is TGTGCCAGCAGCTTGGATACAGGGACCTATGGCTACACCTTC.

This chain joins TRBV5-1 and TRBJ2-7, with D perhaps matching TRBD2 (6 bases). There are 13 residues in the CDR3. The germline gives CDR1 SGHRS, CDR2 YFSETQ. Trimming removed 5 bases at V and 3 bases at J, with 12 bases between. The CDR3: CASRRGEFYEQYF. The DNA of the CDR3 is TGCGCCAGCAGACGCGGGGAATTCTACGAGCAGTACTTC.

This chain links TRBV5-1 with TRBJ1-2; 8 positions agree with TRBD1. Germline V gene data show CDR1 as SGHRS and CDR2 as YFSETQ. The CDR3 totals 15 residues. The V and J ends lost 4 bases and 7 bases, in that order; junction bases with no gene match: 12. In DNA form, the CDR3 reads TGCGCCAGCAGCCCTGACCTGGACAGGGTGCGTGGCTACACCTTC. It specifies CASSPDLDRVRGYTF.

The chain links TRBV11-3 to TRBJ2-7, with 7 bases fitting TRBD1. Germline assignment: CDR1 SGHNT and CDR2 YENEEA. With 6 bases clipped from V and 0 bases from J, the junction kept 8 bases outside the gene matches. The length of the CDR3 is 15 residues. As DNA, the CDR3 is TGTGCCAGCAGTCGTACAGGGGAGTCCTCCTACGAGCAGTACTTC. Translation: CASSRTGESSYEQYF.

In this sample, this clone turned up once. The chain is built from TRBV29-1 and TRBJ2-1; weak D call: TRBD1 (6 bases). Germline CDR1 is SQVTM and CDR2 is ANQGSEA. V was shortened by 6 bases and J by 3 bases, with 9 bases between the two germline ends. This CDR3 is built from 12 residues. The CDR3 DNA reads TGCAGCGTACTCAGGGGCTACAATGAGCAGTTCTTC. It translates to CSVLRGYNEQFF.

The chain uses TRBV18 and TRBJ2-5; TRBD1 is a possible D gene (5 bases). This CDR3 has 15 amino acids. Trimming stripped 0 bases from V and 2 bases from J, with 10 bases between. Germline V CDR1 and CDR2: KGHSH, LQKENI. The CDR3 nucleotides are TGTGCCAGCTCACCACCTCTGGCAGGGCAAGAGACCCAGTACTTC. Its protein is CASSPPLAGQETQYF.

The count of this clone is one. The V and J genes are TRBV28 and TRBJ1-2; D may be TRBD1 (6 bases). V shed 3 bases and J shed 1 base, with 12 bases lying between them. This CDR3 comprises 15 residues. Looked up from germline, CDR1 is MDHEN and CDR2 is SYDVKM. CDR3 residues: CASSFQDRINYGYTF. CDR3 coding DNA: TGTGCCAGCAGTTTCCAGGACAGAATTAACTATGGCTACACCTTC.

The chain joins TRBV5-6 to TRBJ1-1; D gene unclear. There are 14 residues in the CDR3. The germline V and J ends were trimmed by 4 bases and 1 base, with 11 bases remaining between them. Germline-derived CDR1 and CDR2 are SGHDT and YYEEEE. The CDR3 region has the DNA TGTGCCAGCAGCCCAGGCACAAGGAACACTGAAGCTTTCTTT. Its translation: CASSPGTRNTEAFF.

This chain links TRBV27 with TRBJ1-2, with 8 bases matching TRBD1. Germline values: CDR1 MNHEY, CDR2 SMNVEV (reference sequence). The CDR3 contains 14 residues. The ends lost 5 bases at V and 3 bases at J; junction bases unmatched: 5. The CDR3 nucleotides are TGTGCCAGCAGTCCCCAGGGGGCATACTATGGCTACACCTTC. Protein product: CASSPQGAYYGYTF.

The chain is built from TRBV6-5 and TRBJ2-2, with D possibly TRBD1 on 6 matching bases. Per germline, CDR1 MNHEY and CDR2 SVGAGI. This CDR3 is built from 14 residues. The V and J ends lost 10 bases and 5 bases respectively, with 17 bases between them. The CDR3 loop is CATAIGGQTGELFF. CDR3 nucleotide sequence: TGTGCCACAGCAATAGGGGGTCAGACCGGGGAGCTGTTTTTT.

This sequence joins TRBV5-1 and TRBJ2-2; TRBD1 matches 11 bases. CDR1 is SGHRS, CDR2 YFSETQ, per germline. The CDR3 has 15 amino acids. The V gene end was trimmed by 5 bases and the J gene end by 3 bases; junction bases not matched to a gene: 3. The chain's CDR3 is CASRRTGGDTGELFF. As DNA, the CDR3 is TGCGCCAGCAGACGGACAGGGGGCGACACCGGGGAGCTGTTTTTT.

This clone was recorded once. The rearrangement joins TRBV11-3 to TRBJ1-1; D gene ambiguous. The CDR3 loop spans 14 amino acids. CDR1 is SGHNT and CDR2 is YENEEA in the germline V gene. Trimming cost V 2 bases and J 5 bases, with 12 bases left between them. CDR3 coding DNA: TGTGCCAGCAGCTTAAACTCGGTCAAGACTGAAGCTTTCTTT. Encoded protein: CASSLNSVKTEAFF. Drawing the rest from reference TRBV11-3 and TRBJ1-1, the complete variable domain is EAGVVQSPRYKIIEKKQPVAFWCNPISGHNTLYWYLQNLGQGPELLIRYENEEAVDDSQLPKDRFSAERLKGVDSTLKIQPAELGDSAVYLCASSLNSVKTEAFFGQGTRLTVV.

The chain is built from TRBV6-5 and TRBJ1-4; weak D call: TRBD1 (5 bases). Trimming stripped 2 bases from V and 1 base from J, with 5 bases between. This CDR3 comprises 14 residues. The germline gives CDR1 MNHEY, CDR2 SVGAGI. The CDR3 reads CASSYRGTNEKLFF. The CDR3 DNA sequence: TGTGCCAGCAGTTACAGGGGAACTAATGAAAAACTGTTTTTT.

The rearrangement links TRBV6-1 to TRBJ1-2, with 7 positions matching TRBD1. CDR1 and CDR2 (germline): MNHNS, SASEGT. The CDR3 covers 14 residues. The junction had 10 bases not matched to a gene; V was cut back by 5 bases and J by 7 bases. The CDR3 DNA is TGTGCCAGCAGTTTCGGGACAGATGTCTCTGGCTACACCTTC. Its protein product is CASSFGTDVSGYTF.

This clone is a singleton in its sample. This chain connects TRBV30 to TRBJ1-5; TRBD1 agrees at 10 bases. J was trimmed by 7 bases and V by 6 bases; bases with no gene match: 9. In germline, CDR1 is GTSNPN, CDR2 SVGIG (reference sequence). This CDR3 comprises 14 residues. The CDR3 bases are TGTGCCTGTGGAGGGGGGGACAGGGGCCAGCCCCAGCATTTT. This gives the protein CACGGGDRGQPQHF.

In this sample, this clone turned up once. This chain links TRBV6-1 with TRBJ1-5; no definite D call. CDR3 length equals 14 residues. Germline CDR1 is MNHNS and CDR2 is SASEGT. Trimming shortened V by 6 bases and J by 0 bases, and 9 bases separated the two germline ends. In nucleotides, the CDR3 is TGTGCCAGCAGAGAGGTGTATAGCAATCAGCCCCAGCATTTT. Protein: CASREVYSNQPQHF.